The rows below give T cell receptor beta chains drawn from one sample of a study of beta chain features in type 1 diabetes. Some clones are missing from TCRdb's copy, which holds only in-frame ones; the method was immunoSEQ multiplex PCR. The top ten hold about 0.014% of the sample, which has roughly 350,000 clones, approximately 10% seen once. The specimen sequenced was naive CD4+ T cells from blood. Receptors were obtained from a woman aged 25 to 45 in good health. The conserved cysteine and the conserved F or W are not part of the CDR3 here. The order of the fields is V gene, J gene, CDR3 protein.

V gene: TRBV28
J gene: TRBJ1-5
CDR3 protein: ASRRTGGNQPQH

V gene: TRBV7-3
J gene: TRBJ2-1
CDR3 protein: ASSLGLAGGPLSYNEQF

V gene: TRBV29-1
J gene: TRBJ1-4
CDR3 protein: SVQRTGKGEKLF

V gene: TRBV30
J gene: TRBJ2-1
CDR3 protein: AWSVSGSLGSYNEQF

V gene: TRBV29-1
J gene: TRBJ2-1
CDR3 protein: SVSQNSYNEQF

V gene: TRBV6-6
J gene: TRBJ2-3
CDR3 protein: ASSLSTGLDTQY

V gene: TRBV2
J gene: TRBJ2-3
CDR3 protein: ASSNDRGSTDTQY

V gene: TRBV29-1
J gene: TRBJ2-1
CDR3 protein: SVDRGLGGNEQF

V gene: TRBV4-2
J gene: TRBJ2-1
CDR3 protein: ASSQARLADLNEQF

V gene: TRBV7-7
J gene: TRBJ2-3
CDR3 protein: ASSPALVGFGTDTQY

V gene: TRBV28
J gene: TRBJ2-5
CDR3 protein: ASSPPGLGQETQY

V gene: TRBV29-1
J gene: TRBJ1-1
CDR3 protein: SVSKVEGTEAF

V gene: TRBV25-1
J gene: TRBJ2-4
CDR3 protein: ASSESGTGENIQY

V gene: TRBV4-2
J gene: TRBJ1-1
CDR3 protein: ASSQATGYTEAF

V gene: TRBV9
J gene: TRBJ2-5
CDR3 protein: ASSRGRIQETQY

V gene: TRBV29-1
J gene: TRBJ2-2
CDR3 protein: SVIGLAGVRGELF

V gene: TRBV5-1
J gene: TRBJ2-1
CDR3 protein: ASSTRTSGYNEQF

V gene: TRBV18
J gene: TRBJ2-5
CDR3 protein: ASSPTEQETQY

V gene: TRBV2
J gene: TRBJ2-5
CDR3 protein: ASTRNLAGGQETQY

V gene: TRBV6-5
J gene: TRBJ2-5
CDR3 protein: ASSSGAARETQY

V gene: TRBV28
J gene: TRBJ1-4
CDR3 protein: ASSRQSATNEKLF

V gene: TRBV14
J gene: TRBJ1-4
CDR3 protein: ASSQEKYREKLF

V gene: TRBV5-1
J gene: TRBJ1-1
CDR3 protein: ASSPQVNTEAF

V gene: TRBV18
J gene: TRBJ2-1
CDR3 protein: ASSRTSGSPYNEQF

V gene: TRBV10-3
J gene: TRBJ1-1
CDR3 protein: AISEGTGSNTEAF

V gene: TRBV19
J gene: TRBJ2-1
CDR3 protein: ASRRTTGLAPYNEQF

V gene: TRBV28
J gene: TRBJ2-1
CDR3 protein: ASRADRVGDEQF

V gene: TRBV14
J gene: TRBJ2-1
CDR3 protein: ASSQDLGQLNGVEQF